A selection of T cell receptor beta chains follows, all from one sample in a study of cytotoxic CD8 clonotypes in ibrutinib-treated CLL. Data came from immunoSEQ multiplex PCR; TCRdb stores just in-frame clones and leaves some out. This table holds some 70,000 clones, 75% to 95% found once. Sequences were derived from PBMCs, sampled after 12 months of ibrutinib treatment. These receptors were taken from a human donor with chronic lymphocytic leukemia. Both conserved end residues are part of each CDR3.

J gene: TRBJ2-7
V gene: TRBV2
CDR3 protein: CASSRPGPGDEQYF

J gene: TRBJ2-1
V gene: TRBV5-4
CDR3 protein: CASSFRGYNEQFF

J gene: TRBJ2-3
V gene: TRBV7-9
CDR3 protein: CASSYDSTDTQYF

J gene: TRBJ1-4
V gene: TRBV19
CDR3 protein: CASSAQGRGSSEKLFF

J gene: TRBJ2-3
V gene: TRBV14
CDR3 protein: CASSQDNGADTQYF

J gene: TRBJ1-2
V gene: TRBV19
CDR3 protein: CASSNLSGGPRYGYTF

J gene: TRBJ2-7
V gene: TRBV11-2
CDR3 protein: CASSWAGKPYEQYF

J gene: TRBJ2-7
V gene: TRBV5-5
CDR3 protein: CASSLYDGNSYEQYF

J gene: TRBJ1-4
V gene: TRBV4-3
CDR3 protein: CASSQKNFQDSHEKLFF

J gene: TRBJ2-3
V gene: TRBV30
CDR3 protein: CAWSKLASRADTQYF

J gene: TRBJ2-4
V gene: TRBV11-2
CDR3 protein: CASSLSGVGNIQYF

J gene: TRBJ2-3
V gene: TRBV19
CDR3 protein: CASSSQGNTDTQYF

J gene: TRBJ1-4
V gene: TRBV14
CDR3 protein: CASSLQRGTGSEKLFF

J gene: TRBJ2-7
V gene: TRBV4-3
CDR3 protein: CASSHSVRGEQYF

J gene: TRBJ1-1
V gene: TRBV15
CDR3 protein: CATSGAGLLNTEAFF

J gene: TRBJ1-1
V gene: TRBV19
CDR3 protein: CASSIARGGRTEAFF

J gene: TRBJ2-7
V gene: TRBV7-2
CDR3 protein: CASSLGGTSGISYEQYF

J gene: TRBJ2-7
V gene: TRBV4-1
CDR3 protein: CASSLTAGRSYEQYF

J gene: TRBJ2-7
V gene: TRBV11-2
CDR3 protein: CASSSIAGGPYEQYF

J gene: TRBJ2-7
V gene: TRBV5-1
CDR3 protein: CASRTTGAYEQYF

J gene: TRBJ1-2
V gene: TRBV4-1
CDR3 protein: CASSQVGGQYSGYTF

J gene: TRBJ2-7
V gene: TRBV19
CDR3 protein: CASNQGLSYEQYF

J gene: TRBJ2-3
V gene: TRBV11-3
CDR3 protein: CASSSGESTDTQYF

J gene: TRBJ1-2
V gene: TRBV27
CDR3 protein: CASSLMGGTWTNYGYTF

J gene: TRBJ2-1
V gene: TRBV7-2
CDR3 protein: CASSPGLSGSQFF

J gene: TRBJ1-1
V gene: TRBV9
CDR3 protein: CASSVEGLNTEAFF

J gene: TRBJ2-7
V gene: TRBV10-1
CDR3 protein: CASSESGLAGVYEQYF

J gene: TRBJ1-3
V gene: TRBV11-1
CDR3 protein: CASSLLGGPSSGNTIYF

J gene: TRBJ2-1
V gene: TRBV10-1
CDR3 protein: CASSPRGAEYNEQFF

J gene: TRBJ2-3
V gene: TRBV6-5
CDR3 protein: CASSYDLGKPDTQYF

J gene: TRBJ2-3
V gene: TRBV10-3
CDR3 protein: CAISESGLAGDTQYF

J gene: TRBJ2-7
V gene: TRBV11-3
CDR3 protein: CASSPGLAGLLSYEQYF

J gene: TRBJ1-1
V gene: TRBV28
CDR3 protein: CASSQGGASTEAFF

J gene: TRBJ2-7
V gene: TRBV4-3
CDR3 protein: CASSQWALTSGSSEQYF

J gene: TRBJ2-3
V gene: TRBV7-2
CDR3 protein: CASSLDRADDTQYF

J gene: TRBJ2-1
V gene: TRBV6-6
CDR3 protein: CASTQSGTSNNEQFF

J gene: TRBJ2-7
V gene: TRBV6-1
CDR3 protein: CASSGEFRSYEQYF

J gene: TRBJ2-7
V gene: TRBV7-8
CDR3 protein: CASSATRLAGDEQYF

J gene: TRBJ2-1
V gene: TRBV5-4
CDR3 protein: CASSQTGNEQFF

J gene: TRBJ1-4
V gene: TRBV5-1
CDR3 protein: CASSRTGFNNEKLFF

J gene: TRBJ1-1
V gene: TRBV7-9
CDR3 protein: CASDQRGQKNTEAFF